The 13 T cell receptor beta chains listed next were all sequenced from one sample in a study of cytomegalovirus exposure and HLA in healthy donors. Primers: 60 Vbeta forward and 13 Jbeta reverse. The method was immunoSEQ multiplex PCR; TCRdb's version includes in-frame clones alone and lacks a portion of them. The sample lists tens of thousands of clones, over 9.5% occurring once. The sequenced sample was PBMCs. All receptors come from a man between 60 and 75 years old in good health and CMV-seropositive.

The chain couples TRBV7-9 to TRBJ2-2, with unresolved D. The CDR3 spans 15 residues. Germline assignment: CDR1 SEHNR and CDR2 FQNEAQ (reference sequence). V was pared by 4 bases and J by 1 base, with 10 bases between. DNA of the CDR3: TGTGCCAGCAGCTCCTCAGCAGGGAACACCGGGGAGCTGTTTTTT. As protein: CASSSSAGNTGELFF.

This clone was detected a few times. The V call is TRBV10-2, the J call TRBJ1-5, with D hard to call. The germline V and J ends were trimmed by 3 bases and 5 bases, with 8 bases remaining between them. CDR1 is WSHSY and CDR2 is SAAADI in the germline V gene. The CDR3 covers 13 residues. The DNA for the CDR3 is TGCGCCAGCAGTGACACAGCCGATCAGCCCCAGCATTTT. Its protein product is CASSDTADQPQHF.

The V call is TRBV5-8, the J call TRBJ1-5, with TRBD1 matching over 7 bases. The CDR3 totals 15 residues. The germline V gene encodes CDR1 SGHTS and CDR2 YDEGEE. V lost 4 bases to trimming and J lost 5 bases; unmatched junction nucleotides: 9. The CDR3 is CASSLPGQNYQPQHF. CDR3 coding DNA: TGTGCCAGCAGCCTACCGGGACAGAATTATCAGCCCCAGCATTTT.

This clone was detected only a few times. The V call is TRBV28, the J call TRBJ1-5; 10 bases are a match to TRBD1. The germline gives CDR1 MDHEN, CDR2 SYDVKM. V shed 5 bases and J 4 bases; nucleotides not matched to a gene: 5. This CDR3 contains 15 residues. The CDR3 nucleotides read TGTGCCAGCAGTCCCCGGGACAGGGGAAATCAGCCCCAGCATTTT. Its protein product is CASSPRDRGNQPQHF.

The rearrangement joins TRBV5-8 to TRBJ2-5; 9 bases match TRBD2. The V gene end was trimmed by 0 bases and the J gene end by 2 bases; junction bases not matched to a gene: 8. This CDR3 spans 17 amino acids. Per germline, CDR1 SGHTS and CDR2 YDEGEE. In DNA form, the CDR3 reads TGTGCCAGCAGCTTGGTTTATAGCGGGAGAGGACAAGAGACCCAGTACTTC. Its protein product is CASSLVYSGRGQETQYF.

V is TRBV6-1 and J is TRBJ2-7; 12 nucleotides match TRBD2. V trimming: 7 bases; J trimming: 5 bases; junction bases outside the gene matches: 6. The CDR3 loop spans 14 amino acids. Per the germline V gene, CDR1 is MNHNS and CDR2 is SASEGT. DNA of the CDR3: TGTGCCAGCAAAGGACTAGCGGGACGGGACGAGCAGTACTTC. It specifies CASKGLAGRDEQYF.

The J gene is TRBJ2-7, the V gene TRBV30, with 8 bases that match TRBD1. This CDR3 is 15 amino acids long. Trimming at V came to 4 bases and at J to 5 bases, leaving 13 bases not matched to a gene. Germline V gene lookup returns CDR1 GTSNPN and CDR2 SVGIG (reference sequence). The DNA of the CDR3 is TGTGCCTGGAAGGGCGTGGGCAGGGGGCGCCACGAGCAGTACTTC. It codes for CAWKGVGRGRHEQYF.

This clone turned up a few times. The chain joins TRBV19 to TRBJ2-3; TRBD1 might be the D (6 bases). The germline V gene encodes CDR1 LNHDA and CDR2 SQIVND (reference sequence). V shed 8 bases and J shed 0 bases, with 12 bases lying between them. CDR3 length: 14 amino acids. DNA for the CDR3: TGTGCCAGTGCTGAGACAGGTAGCACAGATACGCAGTATTTT. Translated: CASAETGSTDTQYF.

The chain has TRBV28 and TRBJ2-6; no firm D call. The CDR3 is made up of 13 amino acids. Trimming stripped 6 bases from V and 12 bases from J, with 15 bases between. The germline gives CDR1 MDHEN, CDR2 SYDVKM. The CDR3 nucleotides read TGTGCCAGCAGCCGTCGGCAATGGGCCGTCCTGACTTTC. Its translation is CASSRRQWAVLTF.

This rearrangement joins TRBV15 to TRBJ2-5; 9 nucleotides match TRBD2. CDR3 size: 15 residues. V shed 1 base, J shed 1 base, and the junction held 1 base outside the gene matches. From germline, CDR1 is LNHNV and CDR2 YYDKDF (reference sequence). CDR3 bases: TGTGCCACCAGCAGAGGTAGCGGGAGCCAAGAGACCCAGTACTTC. It encodes CATSRGSGSQETQYF.

The genes are TRBV4-1 and TRBJ1-6, with D unclear. Trimming took 3 bases from V and 7 from J, leaving 13 bases between them. The length of the CDR3 is 15 residues. Germline CDR1 is MGHRA and CDR2 is YSYEKL. The CDR3, as DNA: TGCGCCAGCAGCCAGGACCGGGATTCAAATTCACCCCTCCACTTT. Amino acids: CASSQDRDSNSPLHF.

The rearrangement joins TRBV5-1 to TRBJ2-1, with TRBD1 matching over 7 bases. After removal of 4 bases from V and 1 base from J, the junction contained 5 bases not matched to a gene. From germline, CDR1 is SGHRS and CDR2 YFSETQ. There are 15 residues in the CDR3. The CDR3 bases are TGCGCCAGCAGCCAGGGACAGTCATCCTACAATGAGCAGTTCTTC. Its protein is CASSQGQSSYNEQFF.

This clone was seen a handful of times. The rearrangement links TRBV27 to TRBJ1-2, with D unresolved. The CDR3 extends over 13 amino acids. Trimming shortened V by 3 bases and J by 4 bases, and 9 bases separated the two germline ends. Germline CDR1 reads MNHEY; CDR2 reads SMNVEV (reference sequence). CDR3 DNA sequence: TGTGCCAGCAGTTTTCGGTCCGGCTATGGCTACACCTTC. Encoded protein: CASSFRSGYGYTF.